This paragraph reports one T cell receptor beta chain. The data derive from a study of T cell responses to AZD1222 COVID-19 vaccine. Clones were sequenced by immunoSEQ multiplex PCR, and TCRdb holds only the in-frame ones, with some missing. Of about 160,000 clones in the sample, roughly 90% are singletons; the top ten hold about 4.3%. In germline, CDR1 is LNHDA, CDR2 SQIVND (reference sequence). The V gene end was trimmed by 7 bases and the J gene end by 7 bases; junction bases not matched to a gene: 17. The CDR3 totals 18 residues. V gene TRBV19 combines with J gene TRBJ1-6, with TRBD1 identical over 9 bases. The sample was peripheral blood, taken 28 days after the second AZD1222 dose. The receptor was derived from an adult who received the AZD1222 COVID-19 vaccine. The CDR3 protein is CASTVSVFGGQGNSPLHF. CDR3 bases: TGTGCCAGTACCGTATCCGTATTCGGGGGACAGGGAAATTCACCCCTCCACTTT.